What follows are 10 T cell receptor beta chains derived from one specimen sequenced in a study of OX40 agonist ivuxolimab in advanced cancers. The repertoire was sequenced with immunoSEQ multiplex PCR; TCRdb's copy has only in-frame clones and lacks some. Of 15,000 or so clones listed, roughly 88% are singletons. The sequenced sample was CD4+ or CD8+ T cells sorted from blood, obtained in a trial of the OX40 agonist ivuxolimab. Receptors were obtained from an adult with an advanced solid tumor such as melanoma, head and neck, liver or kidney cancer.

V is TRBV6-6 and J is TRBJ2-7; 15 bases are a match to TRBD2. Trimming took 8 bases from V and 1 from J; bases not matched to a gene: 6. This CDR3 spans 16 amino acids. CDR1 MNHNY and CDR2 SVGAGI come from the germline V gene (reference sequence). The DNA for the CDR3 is TGTGCCAGCCGTGGACTAGCGGGAGGGCCATCCTACGAGCAGTACTTC. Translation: CASRGLAGGPSYEQYF.

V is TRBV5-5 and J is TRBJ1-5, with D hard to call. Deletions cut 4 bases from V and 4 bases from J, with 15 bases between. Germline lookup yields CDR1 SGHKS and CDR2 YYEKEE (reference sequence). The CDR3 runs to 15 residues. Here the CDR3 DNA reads TGTGCCAGCAGCCATGACACGGGCCGAAATCAGCCCCAGCATTTT. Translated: CASSHDTGRNQPQHF.

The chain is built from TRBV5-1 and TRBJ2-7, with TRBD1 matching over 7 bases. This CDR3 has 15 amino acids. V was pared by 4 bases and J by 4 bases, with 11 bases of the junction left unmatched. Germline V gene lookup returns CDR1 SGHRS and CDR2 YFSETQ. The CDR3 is CASSIYPRGLYEQYF. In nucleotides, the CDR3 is TGCGCCAGCAGCATATACCCCAGGGGGTTGTACGAGCAGTACTTC. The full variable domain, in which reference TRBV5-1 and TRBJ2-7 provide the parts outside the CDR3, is KAGVTQTPRYLIKTRGQQVTLSCSPISGHRSVSWYQQTPGQGLQFLFEYFSETQRNKGNFPGRFSGRQFSNSRSEMNVSTLELGDSALYLCASSIYPRGLYEQYFGPGTRLTVT.

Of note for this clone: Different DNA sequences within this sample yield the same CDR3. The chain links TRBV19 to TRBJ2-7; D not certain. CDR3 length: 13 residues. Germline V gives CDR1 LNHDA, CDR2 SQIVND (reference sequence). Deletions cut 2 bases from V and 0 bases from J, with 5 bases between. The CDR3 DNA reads TGTGCCAGTAGTATAAGTGGCTCCTACGAGCAGTACTTC. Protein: CASSISGSYEQYF.

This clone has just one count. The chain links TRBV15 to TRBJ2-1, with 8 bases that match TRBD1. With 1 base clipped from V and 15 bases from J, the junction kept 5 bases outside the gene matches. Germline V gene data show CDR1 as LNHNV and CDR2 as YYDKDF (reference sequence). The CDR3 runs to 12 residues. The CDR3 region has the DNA TGTGCCACCAGCAGAGTAGCAGGGGGCTGGTTCTTC. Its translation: CATSRVAGGWFF.

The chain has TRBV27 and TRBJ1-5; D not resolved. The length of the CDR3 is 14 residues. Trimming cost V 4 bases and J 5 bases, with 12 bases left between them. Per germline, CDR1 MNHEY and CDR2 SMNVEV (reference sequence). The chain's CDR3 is CASSSVRPDQPQHF. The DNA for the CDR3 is TGTGCCAGCAGTTCGGTCCGGCCGGATCAGCCCCAGCATTTT.

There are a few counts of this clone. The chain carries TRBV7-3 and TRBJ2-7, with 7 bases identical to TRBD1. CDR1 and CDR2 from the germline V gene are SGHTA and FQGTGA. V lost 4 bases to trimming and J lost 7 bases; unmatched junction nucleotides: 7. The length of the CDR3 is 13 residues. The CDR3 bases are TGTGCCAGCAGCTCAACAGGGGTGGCTGAGCAGTACTTC. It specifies CASSSTGVAEQYF.

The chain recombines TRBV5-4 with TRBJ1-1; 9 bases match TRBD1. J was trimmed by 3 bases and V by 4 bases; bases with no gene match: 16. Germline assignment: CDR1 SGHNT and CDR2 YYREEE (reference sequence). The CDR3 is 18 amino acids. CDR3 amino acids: CASSKDTGGAGLDTEAFF. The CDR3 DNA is TGTGCCAGCAGCAAAGACACAGGGGGCGCGGGTCTAGACACTGAAGCTTTCTTT.

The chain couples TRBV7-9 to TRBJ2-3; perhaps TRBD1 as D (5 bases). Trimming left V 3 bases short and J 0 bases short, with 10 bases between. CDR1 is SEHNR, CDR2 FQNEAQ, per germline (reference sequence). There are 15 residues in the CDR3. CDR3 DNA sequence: TGTGCCAGCAGCTTCAGGGCCGTAAGCACAGATACGCAGTATTTT. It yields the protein CASSFRAVSTDTQYF.

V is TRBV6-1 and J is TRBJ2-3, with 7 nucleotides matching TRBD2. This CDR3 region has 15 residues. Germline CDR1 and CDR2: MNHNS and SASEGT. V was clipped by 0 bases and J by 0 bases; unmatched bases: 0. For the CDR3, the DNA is TGTGCCAGCAGTGAAGCTAGCGGGAGCACAGATACGCAGTATTTT. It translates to CASSEASGSTDTQYF.